This is a list of T cell receptor beta chains from one sample in a study of a mutant IDH1 vaccine in newly diagnosed glioma. Assay: immunoSEQ multiplex PCR; the TCRdb copy retains only in-frame clones and omits some. The sample lists 85,000 to 100,000 clones; approximately 83% were seen once. The input for sequencing was PBMCs, taken from a glioma patient treated with radiotherapy, temozolomide or both. These receptors were obtained from a woman between 45 and 60 years old with glioma. The CDR3 runs from the conserved cysteine through the conserved F or W. The size of a clone is reported for some rows only, either as once, few or many, or as a class for expanded clones.

TRBV19	-	TRBJ2-3	CASASGGLTQDTQYF
TRBV19	-	TRBJ1-6	CASSPDSLNSPLHF
TRBV9	-	TRBJ1-5	CASSAGTLGNQPQHF
TRBV2	-	TRBJ2-6	CASSETGGAGANVLTF
TRBV5-6	-	TRBJ2-7	CASSFRRAYEQYF
TRBV6-1	-	TRBJ1-5	CASRGQGGNQPQHF
TRBV30	-	TRBJ1-1	CAWSVGLGNTEAFF
TRBV10-3	-	TRBJ2-2	CAISGSGANTGELFF
TRBV7-9	-	TRBJ1-1	CASSWVISGANTEAFF
TRBV7-9	-	TRBJ1-2	CASSLVSGVGYGYTF
TRBV4-2	-	TRBJ2-1	CASSQVTSVNEQFF
TRBV12-5	few	TRBJ1-5	CASGLVTGQPQHF
TRBV13	-	TRBJ1-2	CASSLESGGNYGYTF
TRBV7-9	-	TRBJ2-1	CASSQRNYNEQFF
TRBV5-1	-	TRBJ2-5	CASSLDSGEALYF
TRBV27	-	TRBJ2-7	CASSPGGGGSYEQYF
TRBV19	few	TRBJ1-1	CASSQQGAGTEAFF
TRBV5-1	-	TRBJ2-7	CASRRPGAYEQYF
TRBV19	-	TRBJ1-2	CASSQYDYGYTF
TRBV5-1	-	TRBJ2-3	CASSRGSGGADTQYF
TRBV5-1	-	TRBJ1-3	CASSNGPSGTGNTIYF
TRBV25-1	medium-sized	TRBJ2-5	CASSEDLRQETQYF
TRBV4-1	-	TRBJ2-5	CASSQGTSGGTVIETQYF
TRBV6-6	-	TRBJ1-5	CASSPTSNQPQHF
TRBV29-1	once	TRBJ2-7	CSVEYFNGGGEQYF
TRBV7-2	-	TRBJ2-2	CASSSGSTNTGELFF
TRBV9	-	TRBJ1-6	CASSVASLNSPLHF
TRBV7-8	-	TRBJ2-1	CASSLRGNNEQFF
TRBV6-6	-	TRBJ2-7	CASSSARNRGGEQYF
TRBV5-1	-	TRBJ1-1	CASMAALNTEAFF
TRBV5-5	-	TRBJ2-1	CASSWGRGPNEQFF
TRBV10-2	-	TRBJ2-7	CASLNPTYEQYF
TRBV5-1	-	TRBJ1-2	CASSLGAGGGDGYTF
TRBV10-3	-	TRBJ1-2	CAISESGGSLNYGYTF
TRBV30	-	TRBJ2-3	CAWRMPGGLPDTQYF
TRBV30	-	TRBJ1-2	CASHRQLAYGYTF
TRBV6-5	-	TRBJ2-7	CASSYSSISDTYEQYF
TRBV19	-	TRBJ1-6	CASSIRQGGSPLHF
TRBV10-1	-	TRBJ2-3	CASSDDSGGTDTQYF
TRBV6-4	-	TRBJ2-1	CASGAGHVDEQFF
TRBV2	-	TRBJ1-6	CASRQGDNSPLHF
TRBV4-1	-	TRBJ2-1	CASSQDGVRWDNEQFF
TRBV5-1	-	TRBJ2-2	CASSLAWRLTGGELFF
TRBV7-9	-	TRBJ1-4	CASSWSTGGEKLFF
TRBV6-1	-	TRBJ1-1	CASSRQGAGNTEAFF
TRBV11-3	-	TRBJ1-1	CASTQGEGFGEAFF
TRBV5-8	-	TRBJ2-5	CASSLGISQETQYF
TRBV13	-	TRBJ2-7	CASSRSGPAGEQYF
TRBV27	once	TRBJ2-6	CASSLVGGANVLTF
TRBV2	-	TRBJ2-7	CASSGAGYYEQYF
TRBV4-3	-	TRBJ2-2	CASSQDRVYGELFF
TRBV7-2	few	TRBJ2-2	CASSKTGELFF
TRBV5-6	-	TRBJ1-2	CASSSTGTELYAGYTF
TRBV5-1	-	TRBJ2-1	CASSLEGSSYNEQFF
TRBV4-2	-	TRBJ1-5	CASSQVRSGGGNQPQHF
TRBV6-5	-	TRBJ2-7	CASSYYSFPQAEQYF
TRBV6-4	-	TRBJ1-2	CASSDGGSGYGYTF
TRBV18	-	TRBJ1-1	CASSPPTGESTEAFF